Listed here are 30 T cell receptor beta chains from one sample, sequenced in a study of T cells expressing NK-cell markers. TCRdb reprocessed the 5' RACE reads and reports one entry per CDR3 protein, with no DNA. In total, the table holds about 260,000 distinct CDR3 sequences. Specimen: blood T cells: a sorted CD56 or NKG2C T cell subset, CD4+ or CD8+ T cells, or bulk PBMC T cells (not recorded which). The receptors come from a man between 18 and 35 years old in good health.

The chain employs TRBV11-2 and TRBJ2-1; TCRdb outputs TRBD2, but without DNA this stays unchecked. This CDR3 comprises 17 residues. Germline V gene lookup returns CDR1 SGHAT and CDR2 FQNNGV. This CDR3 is CASSLGVGLAVWDEQFF.

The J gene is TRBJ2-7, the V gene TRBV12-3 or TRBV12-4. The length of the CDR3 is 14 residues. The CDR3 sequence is CASSFIGKRVEQYF.

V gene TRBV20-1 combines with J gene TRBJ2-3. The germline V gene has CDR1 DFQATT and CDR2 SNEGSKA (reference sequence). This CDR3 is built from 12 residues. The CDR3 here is CSAPESLDTQYF.

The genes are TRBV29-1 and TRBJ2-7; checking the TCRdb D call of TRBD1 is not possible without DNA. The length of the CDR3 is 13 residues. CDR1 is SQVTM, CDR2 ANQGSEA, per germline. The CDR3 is CSVENRGTYEQYF.

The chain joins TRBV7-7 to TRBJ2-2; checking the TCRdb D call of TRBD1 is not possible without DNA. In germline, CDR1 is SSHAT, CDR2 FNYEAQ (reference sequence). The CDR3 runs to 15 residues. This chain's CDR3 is CATRQGARNTGELFF.

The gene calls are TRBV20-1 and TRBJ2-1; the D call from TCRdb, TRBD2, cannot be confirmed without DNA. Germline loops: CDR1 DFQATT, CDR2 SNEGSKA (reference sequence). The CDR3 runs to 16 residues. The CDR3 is CSAREPTSAAYNEQFF.

The CDR3 here is CASSLGGTRYEQYF. This chain uses TRBV12-3 or TRBV12-4 with TRBJ2-7; TCRdb outputs TRBD2, but without DNA this stays unchecked. This CDR3 contains 14 residues.

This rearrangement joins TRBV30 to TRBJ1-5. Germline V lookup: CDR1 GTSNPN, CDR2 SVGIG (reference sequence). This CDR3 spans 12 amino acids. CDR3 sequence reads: CAGSFSNQPQHF.

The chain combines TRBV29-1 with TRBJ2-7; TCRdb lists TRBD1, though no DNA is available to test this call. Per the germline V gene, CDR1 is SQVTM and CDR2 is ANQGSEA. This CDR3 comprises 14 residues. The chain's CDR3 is CSVARKGAIYEQYF.

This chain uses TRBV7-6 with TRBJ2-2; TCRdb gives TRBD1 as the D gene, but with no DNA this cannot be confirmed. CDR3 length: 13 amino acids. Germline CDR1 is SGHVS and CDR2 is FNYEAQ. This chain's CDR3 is CASTGIRSGELFF.

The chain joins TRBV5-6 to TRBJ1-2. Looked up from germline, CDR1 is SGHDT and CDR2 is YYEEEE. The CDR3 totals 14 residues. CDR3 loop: CASSLGSANYGYTF.

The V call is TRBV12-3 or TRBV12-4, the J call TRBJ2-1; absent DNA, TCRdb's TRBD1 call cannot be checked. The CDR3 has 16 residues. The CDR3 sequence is CASSLSGSAGHNMQFF.

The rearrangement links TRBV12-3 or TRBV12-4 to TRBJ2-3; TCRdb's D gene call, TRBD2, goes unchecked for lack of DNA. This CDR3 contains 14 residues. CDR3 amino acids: CASSLQRSTDTQYF.

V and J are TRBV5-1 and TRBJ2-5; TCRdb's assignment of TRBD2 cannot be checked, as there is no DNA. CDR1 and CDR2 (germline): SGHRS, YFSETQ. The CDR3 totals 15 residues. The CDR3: CASSRRDSGQETQYF.

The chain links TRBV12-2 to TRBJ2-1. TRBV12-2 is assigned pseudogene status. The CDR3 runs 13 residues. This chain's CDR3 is CASRLGTASEQFF.

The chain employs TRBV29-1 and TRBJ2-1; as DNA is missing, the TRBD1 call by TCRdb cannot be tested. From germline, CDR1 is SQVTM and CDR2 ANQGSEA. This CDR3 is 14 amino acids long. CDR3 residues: CSVWRRDAYNEQFF.

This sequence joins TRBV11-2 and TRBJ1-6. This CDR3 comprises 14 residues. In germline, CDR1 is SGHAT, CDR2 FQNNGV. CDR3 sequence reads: CASSYRARNSPLHF.

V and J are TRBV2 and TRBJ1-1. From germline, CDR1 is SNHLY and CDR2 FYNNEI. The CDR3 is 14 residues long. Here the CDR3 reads CASSGLKGRTEAFF.

The CDR3 here is CASSLSVTETQYF. This rearrangement joins TRBV7-2 to TRBJ2-5. CDR3 size: 13 residues. Germline V gives CDR1 SGHTA, CDR2 FQGNSA. Variable domain in full (rest from reference TRBV7-2 and TRBJ2-5): GAGVSQSPSNKVTEKGKDVELRCDPISGHTALYWYRQSLGQGLEFLIYFQGNSAPDKSGLPSDRFSAERTGGSVSTLTIQRTQQEDSAVYLCASSLSVTETQYFGPGTRLLVL.

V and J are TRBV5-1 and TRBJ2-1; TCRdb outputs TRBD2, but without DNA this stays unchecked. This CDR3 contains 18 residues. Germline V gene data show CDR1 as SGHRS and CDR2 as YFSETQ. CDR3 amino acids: CASSRMGTSGSSYNEQFF.

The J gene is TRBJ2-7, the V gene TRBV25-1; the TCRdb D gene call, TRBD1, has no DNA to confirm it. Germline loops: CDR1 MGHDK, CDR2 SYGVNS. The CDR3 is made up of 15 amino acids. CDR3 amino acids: CASSELRQGRTEQYF.

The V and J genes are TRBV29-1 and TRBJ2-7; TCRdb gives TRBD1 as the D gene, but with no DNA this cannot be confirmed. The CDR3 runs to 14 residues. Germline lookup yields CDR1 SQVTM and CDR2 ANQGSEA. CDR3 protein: CSVEDRARGYEQYF.

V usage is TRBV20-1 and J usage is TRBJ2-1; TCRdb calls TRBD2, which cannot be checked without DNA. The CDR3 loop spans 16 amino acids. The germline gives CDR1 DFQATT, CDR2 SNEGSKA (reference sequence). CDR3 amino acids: CSATRLAGGVGNEQFF.

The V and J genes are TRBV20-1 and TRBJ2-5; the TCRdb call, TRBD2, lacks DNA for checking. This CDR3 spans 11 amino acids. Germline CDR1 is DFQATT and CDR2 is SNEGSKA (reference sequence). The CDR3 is CSARVKETQYF.

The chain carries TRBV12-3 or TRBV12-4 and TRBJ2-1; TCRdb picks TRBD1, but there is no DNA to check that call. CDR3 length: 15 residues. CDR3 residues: CASSLSATGDNEQFF.

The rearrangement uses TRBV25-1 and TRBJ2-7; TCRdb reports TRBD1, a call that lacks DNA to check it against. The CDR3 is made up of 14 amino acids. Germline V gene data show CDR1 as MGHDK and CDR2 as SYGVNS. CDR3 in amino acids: CASSGPRQIYEQYF.

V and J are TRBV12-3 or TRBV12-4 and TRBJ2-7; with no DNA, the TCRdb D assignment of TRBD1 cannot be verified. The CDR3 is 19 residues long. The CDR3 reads CASSFSRQGLVGGSYEQYF.

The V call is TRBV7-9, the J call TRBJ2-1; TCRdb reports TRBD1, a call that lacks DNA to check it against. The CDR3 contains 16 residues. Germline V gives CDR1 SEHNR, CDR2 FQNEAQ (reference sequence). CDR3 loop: CASSLSLWGSSNEQFF.

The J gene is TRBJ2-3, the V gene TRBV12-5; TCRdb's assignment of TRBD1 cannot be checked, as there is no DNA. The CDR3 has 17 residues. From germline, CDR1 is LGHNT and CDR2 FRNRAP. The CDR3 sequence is CASGSGRGGGLADTQYF.

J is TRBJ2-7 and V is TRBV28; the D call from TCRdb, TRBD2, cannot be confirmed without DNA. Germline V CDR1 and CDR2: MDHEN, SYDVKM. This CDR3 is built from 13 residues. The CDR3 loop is CAGSLAGGREQYF.